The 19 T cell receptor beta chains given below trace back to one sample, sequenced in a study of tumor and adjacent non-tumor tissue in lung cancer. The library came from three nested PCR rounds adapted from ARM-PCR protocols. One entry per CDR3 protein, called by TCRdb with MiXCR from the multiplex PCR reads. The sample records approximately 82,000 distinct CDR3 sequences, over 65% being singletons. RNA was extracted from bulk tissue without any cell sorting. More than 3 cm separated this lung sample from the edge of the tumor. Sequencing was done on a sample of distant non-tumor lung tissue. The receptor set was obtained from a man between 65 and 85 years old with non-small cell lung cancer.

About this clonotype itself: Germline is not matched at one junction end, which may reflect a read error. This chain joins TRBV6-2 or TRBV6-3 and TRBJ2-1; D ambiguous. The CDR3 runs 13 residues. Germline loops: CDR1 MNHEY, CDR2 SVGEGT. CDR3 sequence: CASSYGGTNERFF. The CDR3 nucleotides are TGTGCCAGCAGTTACGGCGGAACCAATGAGCGGTTCTTC.

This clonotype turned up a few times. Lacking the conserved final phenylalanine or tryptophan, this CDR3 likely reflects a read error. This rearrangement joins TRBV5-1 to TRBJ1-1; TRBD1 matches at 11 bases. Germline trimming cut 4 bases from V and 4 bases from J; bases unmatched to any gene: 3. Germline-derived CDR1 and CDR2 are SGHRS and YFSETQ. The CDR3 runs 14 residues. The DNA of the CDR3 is TGCGCCAGCAGCCAAGGGACAGGGGGCACTGAAGCTTTCCTT. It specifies CASSQGTGGTEAFL.

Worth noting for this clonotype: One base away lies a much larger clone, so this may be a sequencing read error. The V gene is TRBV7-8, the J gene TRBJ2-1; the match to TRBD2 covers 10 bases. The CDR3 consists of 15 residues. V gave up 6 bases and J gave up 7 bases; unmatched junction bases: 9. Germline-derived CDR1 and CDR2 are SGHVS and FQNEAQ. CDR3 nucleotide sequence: TGTGCCAGCAGATTCCTAGCGGGAGAGTGGAATGAGCAGTTCTTC. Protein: CASRFLAGEWNEQFF. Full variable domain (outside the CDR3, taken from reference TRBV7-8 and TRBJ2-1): GAGVSQSPRYKVAKRGQDVALRCDPISGHVSLFWYQQALGQGPEFLTYFQNEAQLDKSGLPSDRFFAERPEGSVSTLKIQRTQQEDSAVYLCASRFLAGEWNEQFFGPGTRLTVL.

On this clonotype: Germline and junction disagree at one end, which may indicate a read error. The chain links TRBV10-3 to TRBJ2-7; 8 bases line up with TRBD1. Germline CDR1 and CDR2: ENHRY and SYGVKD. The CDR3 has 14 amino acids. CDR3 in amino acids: CACTAGTGPYEHYF. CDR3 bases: TGTGCCTGCACAGCCGGGACAGGCCCCTACGAGCACTACTTC.

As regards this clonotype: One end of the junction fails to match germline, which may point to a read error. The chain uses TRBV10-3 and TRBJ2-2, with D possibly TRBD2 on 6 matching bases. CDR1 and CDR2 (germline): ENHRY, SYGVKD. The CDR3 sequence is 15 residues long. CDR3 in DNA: TGTGCCAACCCGGCTAGCGCTCAGAACACCGAGGAGCTGTTTTTT. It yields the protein CANPASAQNTEELFF.

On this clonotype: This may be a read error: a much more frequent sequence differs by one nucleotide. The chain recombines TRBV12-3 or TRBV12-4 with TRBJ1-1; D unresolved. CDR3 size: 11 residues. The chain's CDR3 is CASIANNEAFF. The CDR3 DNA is TGTGCCAGCATTGCGAACAATGAAGCTTTCTTT.

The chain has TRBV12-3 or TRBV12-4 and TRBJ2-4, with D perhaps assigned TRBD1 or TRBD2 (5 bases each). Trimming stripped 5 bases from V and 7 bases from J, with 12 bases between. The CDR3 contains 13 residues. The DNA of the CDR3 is TGTGCCAGCAGTGGTGGGGGAAGGAACATTCAGTACTTC. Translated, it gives CASSGGGRNIQYF.

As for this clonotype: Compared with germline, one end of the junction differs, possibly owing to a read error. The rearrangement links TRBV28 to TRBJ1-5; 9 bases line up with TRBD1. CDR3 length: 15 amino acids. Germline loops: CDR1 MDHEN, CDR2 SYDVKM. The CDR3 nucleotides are TGTGCCAGCAGGTCCGGGACAGGGAGCAATCAGCCCCAGAATTTT. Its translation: CASRSGTGSNQPQNF.

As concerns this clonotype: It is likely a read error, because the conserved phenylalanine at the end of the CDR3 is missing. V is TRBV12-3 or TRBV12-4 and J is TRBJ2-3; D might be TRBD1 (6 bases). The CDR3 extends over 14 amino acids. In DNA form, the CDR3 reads TGTGTCAGCAGTTCCACAGGGTGCGCGGATACGCAGTATTTA. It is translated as CVSSSTGCADTQYL.

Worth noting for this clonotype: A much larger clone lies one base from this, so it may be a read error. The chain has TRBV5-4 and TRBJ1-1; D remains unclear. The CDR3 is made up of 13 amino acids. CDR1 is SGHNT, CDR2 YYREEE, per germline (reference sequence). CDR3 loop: CVDSASLDAEAFF. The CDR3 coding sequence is TGTGTAGATTCAGCTAGCCTAGACGCTGAAGCTTTCTTT.

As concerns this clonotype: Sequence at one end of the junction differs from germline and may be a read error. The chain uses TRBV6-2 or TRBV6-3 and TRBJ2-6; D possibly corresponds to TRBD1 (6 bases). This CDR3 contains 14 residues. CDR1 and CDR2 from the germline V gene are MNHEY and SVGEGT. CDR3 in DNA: TGTGCCAGCAGTACAGGGTATGGGGCCGACGTCCTGACTTTC. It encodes CASSTGYGADVLTF.

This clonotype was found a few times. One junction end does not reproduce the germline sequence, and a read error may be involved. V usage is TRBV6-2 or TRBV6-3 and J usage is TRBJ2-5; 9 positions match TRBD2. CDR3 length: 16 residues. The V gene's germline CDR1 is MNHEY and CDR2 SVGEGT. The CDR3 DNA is TGTGCCAGCAGTTACTTGCGGGAGGGGTACCAAGAGGCCCAGTATTTC. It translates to CASSYLREGYQEAQYF.

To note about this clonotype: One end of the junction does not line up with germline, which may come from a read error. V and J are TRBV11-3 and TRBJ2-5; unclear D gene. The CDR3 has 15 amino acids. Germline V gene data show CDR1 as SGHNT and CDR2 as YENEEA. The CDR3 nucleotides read TGTGCCAGCAACTTAATCTCCTCGTGGGCAGAGATCGAGTACTTC. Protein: CASNLISSWAEIEYF. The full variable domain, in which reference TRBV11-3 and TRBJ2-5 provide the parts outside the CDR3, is EAGVVQSPRYKIIEKKQPVAFWCNPISGHNTLYWYLQNLGQGPELLIRYENEEAVDDSQLPKDRFSAERLKGVDSTLKIQPAELGDSAVYLCASNLISSWAEIEYFGPGTRLLVL.

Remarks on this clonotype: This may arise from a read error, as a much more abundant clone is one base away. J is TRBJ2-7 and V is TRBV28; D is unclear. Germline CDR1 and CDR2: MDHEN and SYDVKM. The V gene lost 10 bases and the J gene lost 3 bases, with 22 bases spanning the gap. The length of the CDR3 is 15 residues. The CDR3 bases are TGTGCCAACAGCCACGCTGCCTTAGGAGTCTACGAGCAGTACTTC. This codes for CANSHAALGVYEQYF.

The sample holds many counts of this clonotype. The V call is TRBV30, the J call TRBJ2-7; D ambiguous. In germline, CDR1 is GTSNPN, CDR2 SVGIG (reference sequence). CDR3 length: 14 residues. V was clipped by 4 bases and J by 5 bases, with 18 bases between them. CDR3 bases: TGTGCCTGGAAATCCGGCAGGCTGGGGAACGAGCAGTACTTC. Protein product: CAWKSGRLGNEQYF.

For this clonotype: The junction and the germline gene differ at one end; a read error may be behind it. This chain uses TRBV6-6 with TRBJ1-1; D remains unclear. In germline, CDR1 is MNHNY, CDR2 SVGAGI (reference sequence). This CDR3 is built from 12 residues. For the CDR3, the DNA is TGTGCCAGCCGTCAACCCGACGCTGAACCTTTCTTT. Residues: CASRQPDAEPFF.

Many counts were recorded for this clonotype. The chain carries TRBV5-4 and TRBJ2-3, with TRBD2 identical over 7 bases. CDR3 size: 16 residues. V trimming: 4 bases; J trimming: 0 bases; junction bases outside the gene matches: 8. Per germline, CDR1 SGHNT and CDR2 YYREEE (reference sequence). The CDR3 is CASSPKVGRSTDTQYF. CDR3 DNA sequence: TGTGCCAGCAGCCCGAAGGTCGGGAGGAGCACAGATACGCAGTATTTT.

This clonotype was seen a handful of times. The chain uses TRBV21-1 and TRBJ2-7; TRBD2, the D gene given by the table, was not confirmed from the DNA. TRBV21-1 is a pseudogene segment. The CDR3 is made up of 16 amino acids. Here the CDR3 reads CASSKAGSGGTYEQYF. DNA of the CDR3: TGTGCCAGTAGCAAAGCGGGTAGCGGGGGAACCTACGAGCAGTACTTC.

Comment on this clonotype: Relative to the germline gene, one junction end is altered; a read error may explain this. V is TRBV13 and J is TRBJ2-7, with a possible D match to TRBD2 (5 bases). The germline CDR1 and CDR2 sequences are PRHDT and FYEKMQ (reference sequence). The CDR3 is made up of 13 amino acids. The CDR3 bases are TGTGTCAGCAGCCTACTAAAACTAGAGGAACAGTACTTC. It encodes CVSSLLKLEEQYF.